Given below is one T cell receptor beta chain in context. The source of the sample is a study of shared T cell receptors in the human thymus. This CDR3 comprises 15 residues. Per germline, CDR1 MNHNY and CDR2 SVGAGI (reference sequence). After removal of 0 bases from V and 4 bases from J, the junction contained 4 bases not matched to a gene. TCRdb keeps only in-frame clones here, not all; method: immunoSEQ multiplex PCR. The sample shows some 700,000 clones, approximately 88% of them seen only once. These same data were also listed under a study on human thymus T cells. That work contributes: Donors were healthy Finnish babies undergoing corrective operations for congenital heart defects. V and J gene usage appeared biased in thymic and blood repertoires.

Sequencing used thymocytes. V usage is TRBV6-6 and J usage is TRBJ2-7, with TRBD2 matching over 9 bases. This clonotype originated in a boy less than two years old with a congenital heart defect. DNA of the CDR3: TGTGCCAGCAGTTACTCCGAGCGGGAGGAGTACGAGCAGTACTTC. Translated, it gives CASSYSEREEYEQYF.